What follows are 25 T cell receptor delta chains derived from one specimen sequenced in a study of human gamma delta and Vdelta1 T cells. TCRdb fed the PCR reads to CATT. This sample has about 6,300 delta-chain clones; approximately 39% occur once, and the top ten carry around 9.5%. These TCRs are of unknown antigen specificity. The sequencing input was Vdelta1 gamma-delta T cells from blood grown in culture (DOT cells). The receptor source for this set is a human donor in good health.

This chain uses TRDV1 with TRDJ1; D possibly matches TRDD2 or TRDD3 (9 bases each). CDR3 length: 21 amino acids. Trimming removed 2 bases at V and 0 bases at J, with 28 bases between. Germline V gene data show CDR1 as TSWWSYY and CDR2 as QGS. The CDR3, as DNA: TGTGCTCTTGGGGAAGAGGGGACCTTCCTACTTGCTGGGGGATACACCGATAAACTCATCTTT. Translating it yields CALGEEGTFLLAGGYTDKLIF.

A note on this clone: A much larger clone differs from this one at a single base, so this may be a read error. This chain connects TRDV1 to TRDJ1; 10 bases align to TRDD3. The CDR3 totals 20 residues. Germline CDR1 is TSWWSYY and CDR2 is QGS. CDR3 residues: CALGEGRALGDNVYTDKPIF. The CDR3 DNA reads TGTGCTCTTGGGGAGGGCAGGGCGCTGGGGGATAACGTCTACACCGATAAACCCATCTTT.

Only one count was recorded for this clone. The V and J genes are TRDV1 and TRDJ1, with 9 bases fitting TRDD3. Germline loops: CDR1 TSWWSYY, CDR2 QGS. The CDR3 covers 20 residues. Germline trimming cut 0 bases from V and 3 bases from J; bases unmatched to any gene: 17. The chain's CDR3 is CALGELVAYWGTRTPDKLIF. In DNA, the CDR3 is TGTGCTCTTGGGGAACTAGTTGCCTACTGGGGGACGAGGACCCCCGATAAACTCATCTTT.

The chain is built from TRDV1 and TRDJ1; 10 bases are shared with TRDD3. The trim removed 2 bases at V and 10 bases at J, leaving 28 bases unmatched. Germline CDR1 reads TSWWSYY; CDR2 reads QGS. This CDR3 region has 21 residues. CDR3 sequence reads: CALGEGVFPPTGGWSRTGLIF. The CDR3 DNA reads as TGTGCTCTTGGGGAAGGTGTCTTCCCCCCTACTGGGGGATGGTCCCGAACGGGACTCATCTTT.

Relative to its sample, this clone is medium-sized. The sample contains more than one DNA sequence encoding this CDR3. This chain joins TRDV1 and TRDJ1, with TRDD3 identical over 11 bases. The CDR3 runs 22 residues. Germline CDR1 TSWWSYY, CDR2 QGS. Unmatched junction bases numbered 18, after V lost 0 bases and J lost 0 bases. CDR3 protein: CALGELGSYEPWGIPYTDKLIF. The CDR3 coding sequence is TGTGCTCTTGGGGAACTCGGCTCCTACGAACCCTGGGGGATACCGTACACCGATAAACTCATCTTT.

The rearrangement joins TRDV1 to TRDJ1, with 9 bases that match TRDD3. V lost 4 bases and J lost 2; bases outside the gene matches: 20. In germline, CDR1 is TSWWSYY, CDR2 QGS. CDR3 size: 20 residues. CDR3 loop: CALGVYRGYARRTLTDKLIF. DNA of the CDR3: TGTGCTCTTGGGGTCTACCGGGGATACGCGAGGAGGACCCTTACCGATAAACTCATCTTT.

The chain employs TRDV1 and TRDJ1; D uncertain. The V gene's germline CDR1 is TSWWSYY and CDR2 QGS. Trimming pared 2 bases from V and 0 bases from J, leaving 19 bases between. The CDR3 totals 18 residues. CDR3 in DNA: TGTGCTCTTGGGGAAGGGTCCAACCTATTGGGTCACACCGATAAACTCATCTTT. Protein product: CALGEGSNLLGHTDKLIF.

This chain connects TRDV1 to TRDJ1; 11 bases map to TRDD3. The J segment lost 2 bases and the V segment lost 5 bases, leaving 16 bases of the junction unmatched. The germline gives CDR1 TSWWSYY, CDR2 QGS. This CDR3 contains 19 residues. CDR3 DNA: TGTGCTCTTGGGCCCCGCGCCGTACTGGGGGATATTGGAACCGATAAACTCATCTTT. Its translation: CALGPRAVLGDIGTDKLIF.

This chain connects TRAV38-2/DV8 to TRDJ1; tentatively, D is TRDD3 (5 bases). CDR1 TSESDYY and CDR2 QEAYKQQN come from the germline V gene. The CDR3 is 14 residues long. The germline V and J ends were trimmed by 0 bases and 0 bases, with 6 bases remaining between them. This chain's CDR3 is CAYRSAGDTDKLIF. The CDR3 coding sequence is TGTGCTTATAGGAGCGCGGGGGACACCGATAAACTCATCTTT.

The chain combines TRDV2 with TRDJ1; 7 bases agree with TRDD3. Germline V gene sequence: CDR1 GEAIGNYY, CDR2 EKD. The J segment lost 5 bases and the V segment lost 0 bases, leaving 5 bases of the junction unmatched. The CDR3 totals 14 residues. The CDR3 DNA sequence: TGTGCCTGTGACACCGGCCTACTGGGGGATAAACTCATCTTT. Its translation is CACDTGLLGDKLIF.

This clone has only a few counts. The rearrangement joins TRDV1 to TRDJ1, with TRDD2 identical over 7 bases. The J segment lost 5 bases and the V segment lost 3 bases, leaving 21 bases of the junction unmatched. Germline V gene sequence: CDR1 TSWWSYY, CDR2 QGS. There are 19 residues in the CDR3. The CDR3 sequence: CALGELISYVEARRDKLIF. The CDR3 region has the DNA TGTGCTCTTGGGGAGTTAATTTCCTACGTCGAGGCCCGGAGAGATAAACTCATCTTT.

This clone was seen a handful of times. The chain carries TRDV1 and TRDJ4; D is perhaps TRDD3 (6 bases). Germline loops: CDR1 TSWWSYY, CDR2 QGS. The V end was cut by 1 base, the J end by 6 bases, with 18 bases between. The CDR3 spans 15 residues. This CDR3 reads CALGEPQGETPALIF. CDR3 sequence (DNA): TGTGCTCTTGGGGAACCGCAGGGGGAGACGCCAGCCCTGATCTTT.

The chain combines TRDV1 with TRDJ3; 8 bases match TRDD2. CDR1 is TSWWSYY, CDR2 QGS, per germline. Trimming at V came to 5 bases and at J to 0 bases, leaving 21 bases not matched to a gene. The CDR3 sequence is 23 residues long. CDR3 DNA sequence: TGTGCTCTTGGGTTCCAAGGGCCTTCCTATGGATTCGGTCGCTCCTGGGACACCCGACAGATGTTTTTC. As protein: CALGFQGPSYGFGRSWDTRQMFF.

This clone came up a few times. The chain carries TRDV1 and TRDJ1; TRDD3 agrees at 10 bases. J was trimmed by 5 bases and V by 3 bases; bases with no gene match: 24. This CDR3 region has 21 residues. The germline gives CDR1 TSWWSYY, CDR2 QGS. The CDR3 DNA sequence: TGTGCTCTTGGGGACCCAGGGATTTCCCAACTATACTGGGGGATGACGGATAAACTCATCTTT. This encodes CALGDPGISQLYWGMTDKLIF.

This chain links TRDV1 with TRDJ1; D might be TRDD2 (6 bases). The V end lost 1 base, the J end lost 8 bases, and 44 bases lay between the germline ends. Germline V lookup: CDR1 TSWWSYY, CDR2 QGS. The CDR3 loop spans 24 amino acids. For the CDR3, the DNA is TGTGCTCTTGGGGAACCCTACCCTAATTATGCTTCCCTTCCCCCACTGGCGTCCTGGAGGAAACTCATCTTT. Translation gives CALGEPYPNYASLPPLASWRKLIF.

This clone has a handful of counts. The rearrangement joins TRDV1 to TRDJ2, with D uncertain. The CDR3 has 12 amino acids. Germline V lookup: CDR1 TSWWSYY, CDR2 QGS. V lost 4 bases and J 2 bases, leaving 2 bases between the germline ends. The CDR3 loop is CALGVLTAQLFF. As DNA, the CDR3 is TGTGCTCTTGGGGTCTTGACAGCACAACTCTTCTTT.

The chain couples TRDV1 to TRDJ1; TRDD3 matches 9 bases. Trimming took 2 bases from V and 0 from J; bases not matched to a gene: 13. Germline lookup yields CDR1 TSWWSYY and CDR2 QGS. CDR3 length: 19 amino acids. CDR3 protein: CALGEKGTNAGGYTDKLIF. The CDR3 DNA is TGTGCTCTTGGGGAAAAGGGAACCAACGCTGGGGGATACACCGATAAACTCATCTTT.

V usage is TRDV3 and J usage is TRDJ1, with TRDD3 identical over 11 bases. After removal of 1 base from V and 1 base from J, the junction contained 14 bases not matched to a gene. Germline CDR1 reads TVYSNPD; CDR2 reads GDNSRS (reference sequence). CDR3 length: 18 residues. CDR3 DNA sequence: TGTGCCTTTACCTTCTTGCATCTGGGGGATACAGGCACCGATAAACTCATCTTT. Protein product: CAFTFLHLGDTGTDKLIF.

This chain links TRDV1 with TRDJ1; 7 bases agree with TRDD3. V shed 2 bases, J shed 0 bases, and the junction held 15 bases outside the gene matches. Germline loops: CDR1 TSWWSYY, CDR2 QGS. This CDR3 has 19 residues. Here the CDR3 reads CALGELGSGVLGYTDKLIF. CDR3 coding DNA: TGTGCTCTTGGGGAATTAGGATCTGGGGTACTGGGGTACACCGATAAACTCATCTTT.

By share, this clone counts as medium-sized. V gene TRDV1 combines with J gene TRDJ2; 8 nucleotides match TRDD3. Germline V gene lookup returns CDR1 TSWWSYY and CDR2 QGS. CDR3 length equals 21 residues. Trimming at V came to 0 bases and at J to 7 bases, leaving 22 bases not matched to a gene. Here the CDR3 DNA reads TGTGCTCTTGGGGAACTGTCGACGTTCCTAGGGACTGGGGGGAGTCTAGCACAACTCTTCTTT. Residues: CALGELSTFLGTGGSLAQLFF.

V is TRDV1 and J is TRDJ1, with TRDD2 identical over 8 bases. There are 22 residues in the CDR3. Trimming cost V 5 bases and J 0 bases; bases outside gene matches: 26. Germline V lookup: CDR1 TSWWSYY, CDR2 QGS. CDR3 sequence: CALGLTGLPKSGIEGHTDKLIF. As DNA, the CDR3 is TGTGCTCTTGGGCTCACAGGCCTTCCTAAAAGCGGGATAGAGGGGCACACCGATAAACTCATCTTT.

This clone was observed a few times. The V call is TRDV1, the J call TRDJ1; the D gene is possibly TRDD3 (6 bases). Per the germline V gene, CDR1 is TSWWSYY and CDR2 is QGS. Trimming left V 4 bases short and J 7 bases short, with 25 bases between. This CDR3 region has 17 residues. The CDR3 loop reads CALGATHPGSGGAKLIF. The CDR3 bases are TGTGCTCTTGGGGCCACACACCCCGGGAGTGGGGGGGCTAAACTCATCTTT.

The chain has TRDV1 and TRDJ1; 12 bases map to TRDD3. The CDR3 spans 21 residues. The germline V gene encodes CDR1 TSWWSYY and CDR2 QGS. The junction had 16 bases not matched to a gene; V was cut back by 2 bases and J by 0 bases. The CDR3 sequence is CALGEGGPTTGGYMNTDKLIF. The CDR3 bases are TGTGCTCTTGGGGAAGGCGGGCCTACCACTGGGGGATACATGAACACCGATAAACTCATCTTT.

Turning to this clone: This likely stems from a read error, as it lies one base from a far larger clone. The rearrangement joins TRDV1 to TRDJ1; tentative D call: TRDD3 (5 bases). CDR1 is TSWWSYY, CDR2 QGS, per germline. CDR3 size: 22 residues. The CDR3 loop reads CALGVSVLRPRGAGRYTDILIF. The CDR3 region has the DNA TGTGCTCTTGGGGTATCCGTCTTACGCCCAAGGGGGGCCGGTCGGTACACCGATATACTCATCTTT.

The sample holds a few counts of this clone. V and J are TRDV1 and TRDJ1; TRDD2 aligns across 8 bases. Trimming took 5 bases from V and 0 from J; bases not matched to a gene: 14. The CDR3 contains 18 residues. Germline loops: CDR1 TSWWSYY, CDR2 QGS. CDR3 sequence: CALGPPTSYGGNTDKLIF. The CDR3 DNA follows: TGTGCTCTTGGGCCCCCCACTTCCTACGGGGGTAACACCGATAAACTCATCTTT.